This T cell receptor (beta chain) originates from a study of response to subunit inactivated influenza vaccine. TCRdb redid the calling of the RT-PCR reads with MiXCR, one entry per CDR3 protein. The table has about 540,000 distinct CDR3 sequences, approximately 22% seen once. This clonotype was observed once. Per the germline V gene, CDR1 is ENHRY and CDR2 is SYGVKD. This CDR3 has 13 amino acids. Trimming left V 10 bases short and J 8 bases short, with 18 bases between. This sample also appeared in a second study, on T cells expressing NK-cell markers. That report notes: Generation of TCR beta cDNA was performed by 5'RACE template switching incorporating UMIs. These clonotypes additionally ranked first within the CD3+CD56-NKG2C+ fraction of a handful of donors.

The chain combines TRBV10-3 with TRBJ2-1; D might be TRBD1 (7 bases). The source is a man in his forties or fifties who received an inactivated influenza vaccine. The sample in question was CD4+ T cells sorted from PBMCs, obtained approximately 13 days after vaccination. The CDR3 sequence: CANRNRGGDEQFF. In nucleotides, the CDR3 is TGTGCCAACCGAAACAGGGGAGGCGATGAGCAGTTCTTC.